The source of this T cell receptor beta chain is a study of blood T cell repertoires in COVID-19. Study information: Samples taken during acute and convalescent COVID-19 were collected in the United States, Italy and Spain. Sources were T cells, B-cell-depleted T cells, or PBMCs; the material itself was cDNA or gDNA.

Germline CDR1 is KGHDR and CDR2 is SFDVKD. V gave up 5 bases and J gave up 0 bases, with 7 bases separating them. This CDR3 region has 14 residues. Per the original data handling: Estimation of nucleated cell counts relied on the amplification of reference gene primers. Sequencing used immunoSEQ multiplex PCR; TCRdb keeps in-frame clones, though not all of them. D and trimming come from the DNA, and the V and J calls and clone size come from that table. The table has 95,000 to 150,000 clones, 80% to 90% seen once. The source of this sequence is a man in his forties with acute or convalescent COVID-19. Sequencing was carried out using peripheral blood. The rearrangement uses TRBV24-1 and TRBJ2-1; possible D gene TRBD2, 5 bases. The CDR3 protein is CATSGGSSYNEQFF. Here the CDR3 DNA reads TGTGCCACCAGTGGAGGGAGCTCCTACAATGAGCAGTTCTTC.